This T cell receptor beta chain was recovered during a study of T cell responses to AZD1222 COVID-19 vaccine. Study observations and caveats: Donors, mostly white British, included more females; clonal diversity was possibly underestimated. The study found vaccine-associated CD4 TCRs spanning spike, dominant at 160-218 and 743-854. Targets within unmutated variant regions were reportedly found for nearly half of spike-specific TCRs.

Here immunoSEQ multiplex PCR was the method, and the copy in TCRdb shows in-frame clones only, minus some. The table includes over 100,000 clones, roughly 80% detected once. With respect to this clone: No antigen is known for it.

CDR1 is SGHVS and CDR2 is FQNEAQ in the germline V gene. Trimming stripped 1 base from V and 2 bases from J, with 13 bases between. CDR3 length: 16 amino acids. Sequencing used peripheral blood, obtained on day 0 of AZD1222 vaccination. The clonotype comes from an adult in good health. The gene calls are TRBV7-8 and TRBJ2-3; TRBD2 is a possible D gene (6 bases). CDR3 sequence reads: CASSLEGSGPTDTQYF. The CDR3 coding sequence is TGTGCCAGCAGCTTAGAGGGTAGCGGCCCCACAGATACGCAGTATTTT.